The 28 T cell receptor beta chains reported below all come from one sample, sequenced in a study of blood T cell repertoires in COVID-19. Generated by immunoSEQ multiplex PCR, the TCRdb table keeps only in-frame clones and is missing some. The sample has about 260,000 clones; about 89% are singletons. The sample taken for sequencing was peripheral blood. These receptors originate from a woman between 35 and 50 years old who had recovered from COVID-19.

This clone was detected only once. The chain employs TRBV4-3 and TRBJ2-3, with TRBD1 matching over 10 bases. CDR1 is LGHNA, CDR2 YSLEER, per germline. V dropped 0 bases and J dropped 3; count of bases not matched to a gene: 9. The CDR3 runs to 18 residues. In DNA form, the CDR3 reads TGCGCCAGCAGCCAAGACGTACCGGGACAGGGGTTGACAGATACGCAGTATTTT. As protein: CASSQDVPGQGLTDTQYF.

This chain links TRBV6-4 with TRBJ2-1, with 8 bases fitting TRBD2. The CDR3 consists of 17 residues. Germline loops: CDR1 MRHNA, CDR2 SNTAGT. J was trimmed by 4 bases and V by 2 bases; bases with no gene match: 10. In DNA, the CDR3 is TGTGCCAGCAGTGACCCGGGGCTAGCGGGCCTGTACAATGAGCAGTTCTTC. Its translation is CASSDPGLAGLYNEQFF.

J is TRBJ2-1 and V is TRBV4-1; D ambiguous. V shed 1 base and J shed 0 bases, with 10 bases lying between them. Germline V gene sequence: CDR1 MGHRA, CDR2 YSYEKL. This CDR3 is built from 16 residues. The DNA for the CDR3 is TGCGCCAGCAGCCAAGTCCCCTTGAGCTCCTACAATGAGCAGTTCTTC. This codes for CASSQVPLSSYNEQFF.

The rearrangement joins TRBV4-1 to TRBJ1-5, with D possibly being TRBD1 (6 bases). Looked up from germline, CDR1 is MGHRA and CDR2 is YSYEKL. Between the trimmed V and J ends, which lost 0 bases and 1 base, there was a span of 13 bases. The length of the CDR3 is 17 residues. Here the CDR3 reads CASSQEPLQGSNQPQHF. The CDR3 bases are TGCGCCAGCAGCCAAGAGCCCCTACAGGGCAGCAATCAGCCCCAGCATTTT.

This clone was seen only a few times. The CDR3 here is CASSQDLNPWTGDSPLHF. The DNA of the CDR3 is TGCGCCAGCAGCCAAGATTTGAACCCGTGGACAGGAGACTCACCCCTCCACTTT. The genes are TRBV4-3 and TRBJ1-6; TRBD1 aligns across 7 bases. The CDR3 extends over 18 amino acids. Trimming removed 0 bases from V and 10 bases from J; junction bases left unmatched: 15. Germline V CDR1 and CDR2: LGHNA, YSLEER.

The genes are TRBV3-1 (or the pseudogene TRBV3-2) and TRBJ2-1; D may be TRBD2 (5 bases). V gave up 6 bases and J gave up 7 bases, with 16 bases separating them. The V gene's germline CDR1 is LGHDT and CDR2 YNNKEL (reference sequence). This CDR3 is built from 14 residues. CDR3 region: CASSPMGALNEQFF. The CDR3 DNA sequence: TGTGCCAGCAGTCCCATGGGAGCGCTGAATGAGCAGTTCTTC.

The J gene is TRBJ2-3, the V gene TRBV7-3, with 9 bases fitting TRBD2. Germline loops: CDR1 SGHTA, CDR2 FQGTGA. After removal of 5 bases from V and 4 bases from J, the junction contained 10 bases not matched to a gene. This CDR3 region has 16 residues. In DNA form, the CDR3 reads TGTGCCAGCAGCCGGGATAGCGGGGGTGGGGCAGATACGCAGTATTTT. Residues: CASSRDSGGGADTQYF.

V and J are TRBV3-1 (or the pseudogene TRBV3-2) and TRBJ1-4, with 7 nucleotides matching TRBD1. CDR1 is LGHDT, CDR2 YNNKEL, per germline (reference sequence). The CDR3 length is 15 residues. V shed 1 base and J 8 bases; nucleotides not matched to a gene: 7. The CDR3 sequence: CASSQGSGGIEKLFF. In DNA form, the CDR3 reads TGTGCCAGCAGCCAAGGGTCAGGGGGAATCGAAAAACTGTTTTTT.

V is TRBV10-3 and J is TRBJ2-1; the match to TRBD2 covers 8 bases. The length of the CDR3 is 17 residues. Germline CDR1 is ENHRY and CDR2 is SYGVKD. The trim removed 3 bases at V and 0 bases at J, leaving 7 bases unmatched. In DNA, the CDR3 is TGTGCCATCAGTGAATTTGGGGCGGGGGGCTCCTACAATGAGCAGTTCTTC. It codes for CAISEFGAGGSYNEQFF.

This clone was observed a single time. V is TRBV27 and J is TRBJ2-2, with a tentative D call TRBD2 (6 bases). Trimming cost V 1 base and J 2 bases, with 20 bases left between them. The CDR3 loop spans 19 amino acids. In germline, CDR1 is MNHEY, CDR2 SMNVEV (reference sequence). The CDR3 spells CASSLWAPGRGSNTGELFF. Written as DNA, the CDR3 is TGTGCCAGCAGTTTATGGGCCCCAGGGCGGGGTAGCAACACCGGGGAGCTGTTTTTT.

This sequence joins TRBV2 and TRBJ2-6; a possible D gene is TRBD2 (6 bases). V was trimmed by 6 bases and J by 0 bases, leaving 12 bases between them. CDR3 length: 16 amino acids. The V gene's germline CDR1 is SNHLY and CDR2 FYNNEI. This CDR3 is CASRRGGISGANVLTF. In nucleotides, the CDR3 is TGTGCCAGCAGGAGGGGCGGGATCTCTGGGGCCAACGTCCTGACTTTC.

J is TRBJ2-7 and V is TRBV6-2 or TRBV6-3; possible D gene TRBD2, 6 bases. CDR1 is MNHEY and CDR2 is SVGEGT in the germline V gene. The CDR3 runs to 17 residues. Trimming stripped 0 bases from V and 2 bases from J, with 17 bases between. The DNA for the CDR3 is TGTGCCAGCAGTTACTCCCTAGGCTGGGGGGAAGCCTACGAGCAGTACTTC. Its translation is CASSYSLGWGEAYEQYF.

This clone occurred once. The CDR3 sequence is CAWSDGTGSHEQYF. The CDR3 DNA reads as TGTGCCTGGAGTGATGGGACAGGGTCCCACGAGCAGTACTTC. The chain couples TRBV30 to TRBJ2-7, with 9 bases identical to TRBD1. V lost 1 base and J lost 5; bases outside the gene matches: 6. Germline CDR1 reads GTSNPN; CDR2 reads SVGIG (reference sequence). This CDR3 region has 14 residues. The full variable domain, with the rest looked up from reference TRBV30 and TRBJ2-7, is SQTIHQWPATLVQPVGSPLSLECTVEGTSNPNLYWYRQAAGRGLQLLFYSVGIGQISSEVPQNLSASRPQDRQFILSSKKLLLSDSGFYLCAWSDGTGSHEQYFGPGTRLTVT.

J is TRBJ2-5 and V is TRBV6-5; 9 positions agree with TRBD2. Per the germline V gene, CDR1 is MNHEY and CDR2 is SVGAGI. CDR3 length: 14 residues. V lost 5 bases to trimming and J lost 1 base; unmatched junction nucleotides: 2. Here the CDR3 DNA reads TGTGCCAGCAGTCTAGCGGGGCTCCAAGAGACCCAGTACTTC. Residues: CASSLAGLQETQYF.

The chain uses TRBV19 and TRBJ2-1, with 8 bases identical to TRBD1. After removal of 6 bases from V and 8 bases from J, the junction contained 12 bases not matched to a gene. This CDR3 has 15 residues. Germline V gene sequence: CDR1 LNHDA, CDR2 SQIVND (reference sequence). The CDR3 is CASSPATGEWDEQFF. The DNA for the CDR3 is TGTGCCAGTAGCCCAGCGACAGGGGAGTGGGATGAGCAGTTCTTC.

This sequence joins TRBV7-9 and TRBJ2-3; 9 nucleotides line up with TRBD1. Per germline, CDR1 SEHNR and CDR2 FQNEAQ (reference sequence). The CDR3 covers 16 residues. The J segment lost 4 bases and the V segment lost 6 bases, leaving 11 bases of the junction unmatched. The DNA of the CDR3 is TGTGCCAGCAGTTTTTCCGGGACAGGGCTCGCAGATACGCAGTATTTT. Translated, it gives CASSFSGTGLADTQYF.

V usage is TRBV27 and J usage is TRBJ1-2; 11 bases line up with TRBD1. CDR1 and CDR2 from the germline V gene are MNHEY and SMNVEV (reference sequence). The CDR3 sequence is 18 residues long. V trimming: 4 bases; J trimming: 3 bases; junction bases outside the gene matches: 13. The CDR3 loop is CASSSYRDRGNGDYGYTF. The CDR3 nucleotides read TGTGCCAGCAGTTCATACCGGGACAGGGGGAACGGGGACTATGGCTACACCTTC.

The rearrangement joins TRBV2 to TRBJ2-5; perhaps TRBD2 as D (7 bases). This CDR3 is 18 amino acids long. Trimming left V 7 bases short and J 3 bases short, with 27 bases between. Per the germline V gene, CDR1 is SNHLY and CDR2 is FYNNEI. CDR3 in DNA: TGTGCCAGCACCGACCCACAATGGGGGGGCGCAAACGAAGAGACCCAGTACTTC. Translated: CASTDPQWGGANEETQYF. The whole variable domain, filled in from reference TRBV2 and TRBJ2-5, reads EPEVTQTPSHQVTQMGQEVILRCVPISNHLYFYWYRQILGQKVEFLVSFYNNEISEKSEIFDDQFSVERPDGSNFTLKIRSTKLEDSAMYFCASTDPQWGGANEETQYFGPGTRLLVL.

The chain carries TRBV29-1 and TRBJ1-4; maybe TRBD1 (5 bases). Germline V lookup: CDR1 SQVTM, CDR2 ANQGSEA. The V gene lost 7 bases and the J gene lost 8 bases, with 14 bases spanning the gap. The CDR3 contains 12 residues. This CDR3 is CSALGAREKLFF. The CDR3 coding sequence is TGCAGCGCCCTTGGGGCTAGAGAAAAACTGTTTTTT.

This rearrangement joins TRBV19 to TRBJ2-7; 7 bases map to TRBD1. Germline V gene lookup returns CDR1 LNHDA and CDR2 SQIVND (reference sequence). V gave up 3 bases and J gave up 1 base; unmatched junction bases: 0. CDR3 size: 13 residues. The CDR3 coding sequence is TGTGCCAGTAGTATGACAGGGTCCTACGAGCAGTACTTC. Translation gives CASSMTGSYEQYF. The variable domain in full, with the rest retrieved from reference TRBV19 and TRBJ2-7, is DGGITQSPKYLFRKEGQNVTLSCEQNLNHDAMYWYRQDPGQGLRLIYYSQIVNDFQKGDIAEGYSVSREKKESFPLTVTSAQKNPTAFYLCASSMTGSYEQYFGPGTRLTVT.

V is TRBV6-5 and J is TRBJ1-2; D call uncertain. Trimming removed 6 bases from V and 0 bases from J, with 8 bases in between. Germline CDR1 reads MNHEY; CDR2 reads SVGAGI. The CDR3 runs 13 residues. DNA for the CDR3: TGTGCCAGCAGCCCCTTAGCTAACTATGGCTACACCTTC. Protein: CASSPLANYGYTF.

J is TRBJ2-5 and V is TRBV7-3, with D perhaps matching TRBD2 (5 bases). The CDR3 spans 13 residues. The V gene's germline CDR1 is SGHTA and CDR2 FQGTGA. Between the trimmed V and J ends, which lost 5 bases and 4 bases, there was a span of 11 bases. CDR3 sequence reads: CASSPGRGETQYF. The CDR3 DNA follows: TGTGCCAGCAGCCCCGGACGGGGAGAGACCCAGTACTTC.

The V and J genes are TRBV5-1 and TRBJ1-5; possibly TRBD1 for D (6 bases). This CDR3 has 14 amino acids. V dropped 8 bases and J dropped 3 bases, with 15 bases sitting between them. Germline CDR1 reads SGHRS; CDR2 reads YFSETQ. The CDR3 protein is CASSSGDFNQPQHF. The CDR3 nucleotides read TGCGCCAGTTCATCAGGGGATTTCAATCAGCCCCAGCATTTT.

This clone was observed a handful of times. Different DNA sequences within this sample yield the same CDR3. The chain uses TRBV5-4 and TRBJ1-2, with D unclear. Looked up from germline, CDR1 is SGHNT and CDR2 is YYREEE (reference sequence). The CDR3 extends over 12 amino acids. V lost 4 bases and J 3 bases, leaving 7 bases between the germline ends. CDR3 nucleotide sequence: TGTGCCAGCAGCGAGCAGGACTATGGCTACACCTTC. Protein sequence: CASSEQDYGYTF.

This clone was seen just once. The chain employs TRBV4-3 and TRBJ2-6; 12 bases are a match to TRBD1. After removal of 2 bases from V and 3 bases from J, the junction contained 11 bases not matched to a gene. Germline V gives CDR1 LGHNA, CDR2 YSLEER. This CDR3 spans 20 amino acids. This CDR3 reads CASSQYAAGQGAYGANVLTF. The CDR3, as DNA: TGCGCCAGCAGCCAATACGCCGCGGGACAGGGGGCGTATGGGGCCAACGTCCTGACTTTC.

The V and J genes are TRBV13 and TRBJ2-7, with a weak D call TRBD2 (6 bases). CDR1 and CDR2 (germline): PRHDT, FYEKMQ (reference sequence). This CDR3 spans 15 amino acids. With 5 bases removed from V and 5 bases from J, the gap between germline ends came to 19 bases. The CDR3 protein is CASSQPAGRLNEQYF. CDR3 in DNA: TGTGCCAGCAGCCAACCCGCGGGGCGCCTGAACGAGCAGTACTTC.

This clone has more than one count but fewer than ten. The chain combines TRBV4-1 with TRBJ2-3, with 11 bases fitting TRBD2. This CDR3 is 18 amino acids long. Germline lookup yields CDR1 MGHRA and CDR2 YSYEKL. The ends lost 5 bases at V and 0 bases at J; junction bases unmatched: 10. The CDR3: CASSVTSGGRSSTDTQYF. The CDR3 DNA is TGCGCCAGCAGCGTAACTAGCGGGGGTCGATCTAGCACAGATACGCAGTATTTT.

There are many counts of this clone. The CDR3 sequence is CASTSRGLGTGELFF. In DNA, the CDR3 is TGTGCCAGCACCTCTAGGGGCTTGGGGACCGGGGAGCTGTTTTTT. The rearrangement joins TRBV3-1 (or the pseudogene TRBV3-2) to TRBJ2-2, with a tentative D call TRBD1 (5 bases). CDR1 and CDR2 from the germline V gene are LGHDT and YNNKEL (reference sequence). The CDR3 is 15 residues long. Deletions cut 7 bases from V and 5 bases from J, with 17 bases between.